A single sample gave rise to the 3 T cell receptor beta chains below, sequenced in a study of T cells in Graves' hyperthyroidism and ophthalmopathy. Using RNA transcripts as the source, TCR beta CDR3 regions were amplified. A set of HTBI primers served as the primers for a first-round RT-PCR of the TCR CDR3. One entry per CDR3 protein results from TCRdb running MiXCR on the multiplex PCR reads. This table has about 380,000 distinct CDR3 sequences, approximately 17% appearing once. The sample comprised blood. These receptors all stem from a man aged 18 to 30 with Graves' ophthalmopathy.

This clonotype was counted between two and nine times. The chain joins TRBV12-3 or TRBV12-4 to TRBJ2-2; no clear D gene. CDR3 length: 16 amino acids. The germline V and J ends were trimmed by 7 bases and 1 base, with 16 bases remaining between them. The CDR3 loop reads CASIWGRVLNTGELFF. The CDR3 DNA is TGTGCCAGCATTTGGGGTAGGGTCTTGAACACCGGGGAGCTGTTTTTT.

In this sample, this clonotype turned up once. The CDR3 bases are TGTGCCAGCAGTCTTATCGGGCCGGGGGAGACCCAGTACTTC. Encoded protein: CASSLIGPGETQYF. The chain is built from TRBV27 and TRBJ2-5, with a weak D call TRBD2 (5 bases). V was trimmed by 5 bases and J by 5 bases, leaving 15 bases between them. From germline, CDR1 is MNHEY and CDR2 SMNVEV (reference sequence). This CDR3 is 14 amino acids long.

This clonotype was seen repeatedly, ten times or more. The chain couples TRBV5-1 to TRBJ2-5; TRBD1 is a possible D gene (5 bases). Per the germline V gene, CDR1 is SGHRS and CDR2 is YFSETQ. Deletions cut 0 bases from V and 4 bases from J, with 13 bases between. The CDR3 sequence is 15 residues long. The CDR3 sequence is CASSLVAGKSETQYF. For the CDR3, the DNA is TGCGCCAGCAGCTTGGTGGCAGGGAAATCAGAGACCCAGTACTTC.